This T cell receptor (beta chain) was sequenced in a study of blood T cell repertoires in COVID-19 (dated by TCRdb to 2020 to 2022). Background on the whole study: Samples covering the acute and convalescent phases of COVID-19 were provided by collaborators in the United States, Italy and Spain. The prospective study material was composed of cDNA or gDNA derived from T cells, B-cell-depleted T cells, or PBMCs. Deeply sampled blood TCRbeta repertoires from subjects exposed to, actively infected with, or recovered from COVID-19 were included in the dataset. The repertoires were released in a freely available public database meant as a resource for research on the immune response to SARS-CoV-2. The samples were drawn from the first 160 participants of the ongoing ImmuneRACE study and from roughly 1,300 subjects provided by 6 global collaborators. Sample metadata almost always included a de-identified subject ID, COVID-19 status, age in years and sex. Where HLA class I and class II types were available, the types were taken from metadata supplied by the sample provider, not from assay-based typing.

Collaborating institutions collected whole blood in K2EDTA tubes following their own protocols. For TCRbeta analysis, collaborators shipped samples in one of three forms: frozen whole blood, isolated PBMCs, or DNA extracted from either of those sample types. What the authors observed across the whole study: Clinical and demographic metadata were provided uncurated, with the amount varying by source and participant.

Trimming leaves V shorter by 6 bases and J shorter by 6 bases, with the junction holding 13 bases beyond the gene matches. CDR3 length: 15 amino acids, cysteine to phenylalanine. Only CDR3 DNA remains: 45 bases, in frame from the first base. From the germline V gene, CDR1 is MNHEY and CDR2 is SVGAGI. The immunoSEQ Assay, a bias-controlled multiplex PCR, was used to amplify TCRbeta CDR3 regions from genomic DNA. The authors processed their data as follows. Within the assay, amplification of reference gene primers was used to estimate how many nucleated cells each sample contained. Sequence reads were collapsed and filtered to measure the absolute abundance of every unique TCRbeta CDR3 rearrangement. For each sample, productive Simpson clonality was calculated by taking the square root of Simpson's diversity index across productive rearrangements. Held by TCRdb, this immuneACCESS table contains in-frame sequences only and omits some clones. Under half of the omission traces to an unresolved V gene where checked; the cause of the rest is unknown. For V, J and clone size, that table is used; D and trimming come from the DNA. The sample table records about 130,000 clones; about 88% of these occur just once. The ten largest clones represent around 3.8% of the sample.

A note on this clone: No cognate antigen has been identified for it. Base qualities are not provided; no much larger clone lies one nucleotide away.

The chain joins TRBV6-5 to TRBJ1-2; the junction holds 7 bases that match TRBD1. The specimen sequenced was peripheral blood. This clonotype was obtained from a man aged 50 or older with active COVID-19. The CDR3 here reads CASRYIQGPLNGYTF. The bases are TGTGCCAGCAGATATATACAGGGGCCTCTAAATGGCTACACCTTC.